The entry that follows covers one T cell receptor (beta chain) sequence. In its sample, this clone was seen a few times. Its antigen is unknown. The record has no base qualities; no much larger clone is one base away. The sample belongs to a study of shared clonotypes between healthy human individuals (dated by TCRdb to 2019 to 2021). In terms of the full investigation: Three men and a couple of women, aged 18 to 49 years, made up the cohort. For each donor, three plates each were used for CD4 naive and CD4 memory, two plates were used for CD8 naive, and one plate was used for CD8 memory. To estimate repertoire size and how much clonotypes are shared between individuals, the study performed deep sequencing of blood TCR repertoires from 4 to 6 healthy adults. Different laboratories and diverse techniques were used to prepare libraries and sequence TCR repertoires, to increase sequencing depth and limit assay-specific biases. Leukapheresis yielded between about 0.85 and 9.5 billion PBMCs per donor.

CD8 naive samples were CD45RO-negative cells positively selected for CCR7, giving a CD45RA+CCR7+ population that excluded TemRA cells. The donors were healthy, HIV-negative adults with no recently reported acute infections or vaccinations. Only Caucasian adults living in Nashville, Tennessee, USA were represented among the donors. Blood was collected by leukapheresis, and PBMCs were isolated by Ficoll-Histopaque density gradient centrifugation and then cryopreserved in liquid nitrogen vapor phase. Purity and quantity of every magnetically sorted T cell population were checked by analytical flow cytometry. From each sorted fraction, genomic DNA was isolated and quantified by UV absorbance on a Nanodrop 2000c. Deletion took 3 bases off V and 1 base off J, with a span of 9 bases between the germline ends. The germline V gene (reference sequence) specifies GTSNPN as CDR1 and SVGIG as CDR2. The cysteine opens and the phenylalanine closes a CDR3 of 14 amino acids. CDR3 DNA only is kept here, 42 bases in frame from base 1.

TCR CDR3 regions were amplified from genomic DNA by multiplex PCR using the deep immunoSEQ assay. Extracted genomic DNA from each cell subset was spread evenly across all wells of several immunoSEQ 96-well plates, with each plate serving as a replicate. Each replicate PCR for sorted subsets received roughly 0.2 ug genomic DNA, equal to roughly 30,000 T cell genomes. The purified libraries were quantified using a Qubit 3.0 fluorometer, sized with a Bioanalyzer 2100, and then quantified again using the KAPA Library Quantification kit. Every immunoSEQ 96-well plate was sequenced on a separate single-read 150-cycle Illumina NextSeq 550 flow cell. As for the original processing: The immunoSEQ output contained only junctional sequences without quality scores, so filtering could not match that applied to full-length reads. Sequences were annotated with PyIR, a Python wrapper for IgBLAST v1.9, and V/J genes and CDR3 were assigned using IMGT germline references. Reads with weak V/J assignments (E-value above 1e-6), missing CDR3, stop codons, out-of-frame junctions, or ambiguous translated residues were removed. V3J clonotypes were defined as sequences sharing the same inferred V gene, J gene, and CDR3 amino acid sequence. The percentage overlap between two repertoires was calculated by dividing the number of shared unique clonotypes by the size of the smaller repertoire. RTK rarefaction, the Chao1 estimator, and Recon v2.1 estimates of unobserved clonotypes were used to assess repertoire richness. Generation probabilities were computed with OLGA for all TCRbeta clonotypes obtained by the gDNA method from four donors. TCRdb's version of the immuneACCESS table is confined to in-frame rearrangements and falls short of the full clone set. An unresolved V gene accounts for under half of the shortfall where checked; the remainder is of unknown origin. D and trimming come from the DNA, and the V and J calls and clone size come from that table. Recorded for this sample are hundreds of thousands of clones; 85% to 95% of them occurred a single time. The leading ten clones occupy 0.095% to 0.14% of the sample.

The full study reports these points: Compared with non-shared clonotypes, clonotypes shared by all four sorted-subset donors had higher generation probabilities. Because the study included a small number of donors, the genetic and exposure-history diversity represented was limited. Incomplete sequencing was indicated by rarefaction of sorted-subset datasets, despite the large sequencing depth. Pairwise subsampling indicated that sequencing depth was expected to affect the degree of clonotype sharing among donors. Naive subsets generally had larger estimated clonotype richness than memory subsets. Sampling was limited to blood, and TCR repertoires in tissue likely differ from TCR repertoires in blood. Sharing across a few donors was observed for around 5% of naive CD4, about 4% of naive CD8, around 2.5% of memory CD4, and around 0.4% of memory CD8 clonotypes.

This receptor chain uses TRBV30 and TRBJ2-2; 6 matching bases give a weak D call of TRBD1. The clonotype was recovered from a young woman in good health. The sample taken for sequencing was naive CD8+ T cells sorted from blood. The cell subset or site label on this specimen signifies: CD45RA+CCR7+. For the CDR3, the sequence is CAWRVTGNTGELFF. At the DNA level, the sequence is TGTGCCTGGAGAGTGACAGGGAACACCGGGGAGCTGTTTTTT.